Listed here is a single TCR beta chain. Its matching antigen is unknown. A junction boundary mismatches the germline segment, possibly from a read error. Patients were excluded because of uncontrolled infection, other autoimmune disease, pregnancy or lactation. Authors of the study amplified TCR beta CDR3 regions from RNA transcripts. Initially, a first-round RT-PCR of the TCR CDR3 employed the HTBI primer set. TCRdb reprocessed the multiplex PCR reads with MiXCR, giving one entry per CDR3 protein. The repertoire holds around 420,000 distinct CDR3 sequences, with around 16% as singletons. These data originate in a study of T cells in Graves' hyperthyroidism and ophthalmopathy. Whole-study results and caveats: Blood also carried most thyroid clonotypes expanded above 0.001.

The germline CDR1 and CDR2 sequences are SGHNT and YENEEA. The CDR3 is 15 residues long. This receptor was taken from a woman aged 18 to 35 with Graves' hyperthyroidism. This sequence joins TRBV11-3 and TRBJ2-3; D is ambiguous. The source material was blood. CDR3 sequence reads: CASGFLATAPDTQYF. CDR3 nucleotide sequence: TGTGCCAGCGGCTTCTTAGCTACGGCCCCAGATACGCAGTATTTT.